Listed here are 29 T cell receptor beta chains from one sample, sequenced in a study of blood T cells in healthy people across ages. For the second PCR, which ran for about 7 to 11 cycles, a sample-barcoded 5' primer and a J-beta primer mix were used. TCRdb itself ran the 5' RACE reads through MiXCR, one entry per CDR3 protein. The sample contains about 690,000 distinct CDR3 sequences, 40% to 45% of which appear only once. The specimen was blood. All receptors come from a man aged 80 or over in good health.

V usage is TRBV2 and J usage is TRBJ2-1; D possibly uses TRBD1 or TRBD2 (5 bases each). The germline V gene has CDR1 SNHLY and CDR2 FYNNEI. The germline V and J ends were trimmed by 6 bases and 2 bases, with 14 bases remaining between them. The CDR3 loop spans 15 amino acids. Written as DNA, the CDR3 is TGTGCCAGCAGCCCAGAGGGGTACACCTACAATGAGCAGTTCTTC. This gives the protein CASSPEGYTYNEQFF.

This clonotype occurred a few times. This chain uses TRBV27 with TRBJ2-7; unclear D gene. Germline-derived CDR1 and CDR2 are MNHEY and SMNVEV (reference sequence). Between the trimmed V and J ends, which lost 3 bases and 4 bases, there was a span of 16 bases. The CDR3 is 15 residues long. As DNA, the CDR3 is TGTGCCAGCAGTTTCCGTCCCCGTACCCATTACGAGCAGTACTTC. This encodes CASSFRPRTHYEQYF.

This clonotype occurred a few times. The J gene is TRBJ2-3, the V gene TRBV12-3 or TRBV12-4, with D tentatively TRBD1 (5 bases). This CDR3 contains 16 residues. Trimming removed 5 bases at V and 2 bases at J, with 17 bases between. The CDR3 DNA is TGTGCCAGCAGTCACCGACAGAACCAATACACAGATACGCAGTATTTT. Its translation is CASSHRQNQYTDTQYF.

As to this clonotype: Mismatch with germline at one junction end may stem from a read error. This chain joins TRBV7-2 and TRBJ2-3; tentatively, D is TRBD2 (5 bases). From germline, CDR1 is SGHTA and CDR2 FQGNSA. CDR3 size: 14 residues. CDR3 region: CASSLLELAGTPYF. CDR3 bases: TGTGCCAGCAGCTTACTGGAATTGGCGGGTACGCCGTATTTT.

The chain joins TRBV6-2 or TRBV6-3 to TRBJ2-7; 9 bases are shared with TRBD1. The CDR3 length is 15 residues. The germline V gene has CDR1 MNHEY and CDR2 SVGEGT. Unmatched junction bases numbered 12, after V lost 8 bases and J lost 4 bases. For the CDR3, the DNA is TGTGCCAGCGAGTCCGTCGGGACAGGGTCGTACGAGCAGTACTTC. Amino acid sequence: CASESVGTGSYEQYF.

This chain uses TRBV27 with TRBJ2-7, with D unclear. V was shortened by 5 bases and J by 4 bases, with 15 bases between the two germline ends. The CDR3 sequence is 14 residues long. CDR1 and CDR2 from the germline V gene are MNHEY and SMNVEV (reference sequence). The chain's CDR3 is CASSPHASWYEQYF. CDR3 nucleotides: TGTGCCAGCAGTCCCCACGCCTCTTGGTACGAGCAGTACTTC.

The rearrangement joins TRBV20-1 to TRBJ1-1; 7 bases line up with TRBD1. The CDR3 extends over 11 amino acids. J gave up 9 bases and V 5 bases, and 6 bases lay outside the gene matches. Germline CDR1 and CDR2: DFQATT and SNEGSKA (reference sequence). This CDR3 reads CSARRQGQAFF. The CDR3 nucleotides are TGCAGTGCTCGCCGACAGGGACAAGCTTTCTTT.

The sample holds a few counts of this clonotype. The genes are TRBV5-1 and TRBJ2-3; 13 bases align to TRBD2. This CDR3 has 15 amino acids. With V trimmed by 7 bases and J by 0 bases, 2 bases remained unmatched. Germline CDR1 SGHRS, CDR2 YFSETQ. For the CDR3, the DNA is TGCGCCAGCGGGACTAGCGGGGCTAGCACAGATACGCAGTATTTT. Protein sequence: CASGTSGASTDTQYF.

The J gene is TRBJ2-5, the V gene TRBV7-7; TRBD2 matches 13 bases. The V gene end was trimmed by 6 bases and the J gene end by 2 bases; junction bases not matched to a gene: 6. In germline, CDR1 is SSHAT, CDR2 FNYEAQ (reference sequence). CDR3 size: 16 residues. The CDR3 spells CASSSRLAGGQETQYF. Written as DNA, the CDR3 is TGTGCCAGCAGTTCTCGACTAGCGGGGGGACAAGAGACCCAGTACTTC.

Only a few counts were recorded for this clonotype. The genes are TRBV7-2 and TRBJ2-7, with 10 bases aligning to TRBD1. CDR3 size: 14 residues. J gave up 5 bases and V 8 bases, and 9 bases lay outside the gene matches. CDR1 and CDR2 from the germline V gene are SGHTA and FQGNSA. The CDR3 loop is CASGYPGQGNEQYF. The CDR3 bases are TGTGCCAGCGGATATCCGGGACAGGGGAACGAGCAGTACTTC.

V usage is TRBV4-3 and J usage is TRBJ2-1, with D maybe TRBD1 (6 bases). Trimming pared 4 bases from V and 5 bases from J, leaving 18 bases between. From germline, CDR1 is LGHNA and CDR2 YSLEER. The CDR3 contains 16 residues. CDR3 coding DNA: TGCGCCAGCAGCCGAGACGTCCGGGACACCAACAATGAGCAGTTCTTC. Protein: CASSRDVRDTNNEQFF.

The chain is built from TRBV18 and TRBJ2-4; the D is unclear. Germline V gene sequence: CDR1 KGHSH, CDR2 LQKENI. The CDR3 spans 15 residues. The ends were cut back, 3 bases at V and 2 bases at J, with 11 bases in the middle. The CDR3 sequence is CASSPTLATKNIQYF. The CDR3 nucleotides are TGTGCCAGCTCACCGACCTTGGCCACCAAAAACATTCAGTACTTC.

This chain links TRBV4-1 with TRBJ2-3; 7 positions match TRBD2. The CDR3 loop spans 16 amino acids. The V segment lost 1 base and the J segment 1 base; nucleotides outside the gene matches: 5. CDR1 is MGHRA, CDR2 YSYEKL, per germline. This CDR3 reads CASSQVAGVGTDTQYF. Here the CDR3 DNA reads TGCGCCAGCAGCCAAGTTGCGGGAGTAGGCACAGATACGCAGTATTTT.

Remarks on this clonotype: This may stem from a read error, because a much larger clone lies one nucleotide away. The chain employs TRBV4-2 and TRBJ2-3, with 10 bases that match TRBD2. The CDR3 runs to 19 residues. Per germline, CDR1 LGHNA and CDR2 YNFKEQ. CDR3 DNA: TGTGCCAGCAGCCCACGATTTGTGAGCGGGGGGGGAATCACAGATATGCAGTATTTT. Protein: CASSPRFVSGGGITDMQYF.

The rearrangement joins TRBV5-1 to TRBJ2-5; D might be TRBD1 (6 bases). CDR1 is SGHRS and CDR2 is YFSETQ in the germline V gene. The CDR3 covers 15 residues. V lost 0 bases and J 11 bases, leaving 20 bases between the germline ends. The CDR3 sequence: CASSLEDGQSNEQYF. Written as DNA, the CDR3 is TGCGCCAGCAGCTTGGAGGATGGACAGTCCAATGAGCAGTACTTC.

This clonotype has only one observation. The rearrangement links TRBV9 to TRBJ1-1, with D possibly matching TRBD1 (5 bases). The germline CDR1 and CDR2 sequences are SGDLS and YYNGEE. The ends were cut back, 5 bases at V and 5 bases at J, with 13 bases in the middle. The CDR3 is made up of 13 amino acids. CDR3 nucleotide sequence: TGTGCCAGCAGTTTGGGGCGGAGAACTGAAGCTTTCTTT. Its protein is CASSLGRRTEAFF. The whole variable domain, remainder taken from reference TRBV9 and TRBJ1-1, is DSGVTQTPKHLITATGQRVTLRCSPRSGDLSVYWYQQSLDQGLQFLIQYYNGEERAKGNILERFSAQQFPDLHSELNLSSLELGDSALYFCASSLGRRTEAFFGQGTRLTVV.

The rearrangement joins TRBV20-1 to TRBJ2-1, with 15 bases lining up with TRBD2. Germline trimming cut 6 bases from V and 6 bases from J; bases unmatched to any gene: 21. Germline lookup yields CDR1 DFQATT and CDR2 SNEGSKA (reference sequence). The length of the CDR3 is 20 residues. The CDR3 region has the DNA TGCAGTGCGTTTAACCCGGGACTAGCGGGGGGAAAAGGAGTAATCAATGAGCAGTTCTTC. It translates to CSAFNPGLAGGKGVINEQFF.

The chain recombines TRBV3-1 with TRBJ2-7; unclear D gene. The V gene lost 4 bases and the J gene lost 3 bases, with 13 bases spanning the gap. Germline values: CDR1 LGHDT, CDR2 YNNKEL (reference sequence). This CDR3 region has 14 residues. Here the CDR3 reads CASSLFRLGYEQYF. DNA of the CDR3: TGTGCCAGCAGCCTATTCCGACTCGGCTACGAGCAGTACTTC.

This clonotype was observed a few times. The chain recombines TRBV5-1 with TRBJ2-1; weak D call: TRBD2 (7 bases). This CDR3 is 14 amino acids long. Per germline, CDR1 SGHRS and CDR2 YFSETQ. V was cut by 2 bases and J by 4 bases, with 10 bases left in between. CDR3 sequence: CASSLGGEYNEQFF. CDR3 DNA: TGCGCCAGCAGCTTAGGGGGGGAGTACAATGAGCAGTTCTTC.

The V call is TRBV7-9, the J call TRBJ2-3, with D perhaps assigned TRBD1 or TRBD2 (5 bases each). Germline V gene sequence: CDR1 SEHNR, CDR2 FQNEAQ (reference sequence). The CDR3 has 16 residues. Trimming took 5 bases from V and 0 from J, leaving 15 bases between them. CDR3 DNA: TGTGCCAGCAGCCCTCGAGGGGTGAGGAGCACAGATACGCAGTATTTT. It is translated as CASSPRGVRSTDTQYF. Full variable domain (remainder filled in from reference TRBV7-9 and TRBJ2-3): DTGVSQNPRHKITKRGQNVTFRCDPISEHNRLYWYRQTLGQGPEFLTYFQNEAQLEKSRLLSDRFSAERPKGSFSTLEIQRTEQGDSAMYLCASSPRGVRSTDTQYFGPGTRLTVL.

The chain joins TRBV2 to TRBJ1-4; TRBD1 is a possible D gene (6 bases). Trimming left V 8 bases short and J 3 bases short, with 16 bases between. The length of the CDR3 is 15 residues. Germline loops: CDR1 SNHLY, CDR2 FYNNEI. For the CDR3, the DNA is TGTGCCAGCGAACAGGGCGGGGTAGCTAATGAAAAACTGTTTTTT. It specifies CASEQGGVANEKLFF.

This clonotype was detected a few times. A read error is possible here, since a much larger clone lies one base away. This sequence joins TRBV7-2 and TRBJ2-1, with D unresolved. The J call may not be correct, given that the DNA end is closer to TRBJ2-7. The CDR3 extends over 11 amino acids. Per germline, CDR1 SGHTA and CDR2 FQGNSA. As DNA, the CDR3 is TGTGCCAGCAGCCCCCACAATGAGCAGTACTTC. Translated: CASSPHNEQYF.

This chain connects TRBV28 to TRBJ2-5; the D gene could be TRBD1 or TRBD2 (5 bases each). CDR1 is MDHEN, CDR2 SYDVKM, per germline. The ends were cut back, 6 bases at V and 3 bases at J, with 20 bases in the middle. The CDR3 covers 16 residues. CDR3 DNA: TGTGCCAGCAGCCCCACCCTAGGGGACGGCGAAGAGACCCAGTACTTC. Its translation is CASSPTLGDGEETQYF. The whole variable domain, filled in from reference TRBV28 and TRBJ2-5, reads DVKVTQSSRYLVKRTGEKVFLECVQDMDHENMFWYRQDPGLGLRLIYFSYDVKMKEKGDIPEGYSVSREKKERFSLILESASTNQTSMYLCASSPTLGDGEETQYFGPGTRLLVL.

This clonotype has ten or more counts. The chain employs TRBV6-2 or TRBV6-3 and TRBJ2-7; 9 nucleotides align to TRBD1. The CDR3 is 15 residues long. The germline CDR1 and CDR2 sequences are MNHEY and SVGEGT. With V trimmed by 6 bases and J by 1 base, 7 bases remained unmatched. The CDR3 DNA follows: TGTGCCAGCAGGACAGGGGGGACAGGATCCTACGAGCAGTACTTC. Translation gives CASRTGGTGSYEQYF.

This clonotype has just a few counts. V and J are TRBV6-1 and TRBJ1-6, with a tentative D call TRBD1 (6 bases). This CDR3 spans 18 amino acids. Between the trimmed V and J ends, which lost 5 bases and 7 bases, there was a span of 24 bases. Germline CDR1 is MNHNS and CDR2 is SASEGT. CDR3 sequence (DNA): TGTGCCAGCAGTCGCCCACCCGGACAGAGCAAGTGGAATTCACCCCTCCACTTT. This encodes CASSRPPGQSKWNSPLHF.

J is TRBJ2-3 and V is TRBV2; 10 bases are shared with TRBD1. Germline CDR1 SNHLY, CDR2 FYNNEI. CDR3 length: 16 amino acids. J was trimmed by 0 bases and V by 7 bases; bases with no gene match: 7. In nucleotides, the CDR3 is TGTGCCAGCAAACCGACAGGGGGCGAAAGCACAGATACGCAGTATTTT. Protein: CASKPTGGESTDTQYF.

The chain recombines TRBV28 with TRBJ2-3; tentative D call: TRBD2 (7 bases). The ends were cut back, 8 bases at V and 5 bases at J, with 17 bases in the middle. The germline V gene encodes CDR1 MDHEN and CDR2 SYDVKM. The CDR3 totals 14 residues. CDR3 in DNA: TGTGCCAGCCGGACGCGGGGGCAGGGAGATACGCAGTATTTT. Its protein product is CASRTRGQGDTQYF.

This clonotype was observed a single time. The gene calls are TRBV4-2 and TRBJ2-3; 9 nucleotides align to TRBD2. This CDR3 spans 15 amino acids. Germline assignment: CDR1 LGHNA and CDR2 YNFKEQ. After removal of 4 bases from V and 4 bases from J, the junction contained 6 bases not matched to a gene. The CDR3 sequence: CASSPRGGGADTQYF. The CDR3, as DNA: TGTGCCAGCAGCCCGCGGGGGGGAGGGGCAGATACGCAGTATTTT.

J is TRBJ2-3 and V is TRBV7-2; 9 positions agree with TRBD1. The germline V gene encodes CDR1 SGHTA and CDR2 FQGNSA. The CDR3 covers 18 residues. V lost 5 bases and J lost 2; bases outside the gene matches: 14. CDR3 in DNA: TGTGCCAGCAGCACTACAGGGGGCCGGGTACTCCTCACAGATACGCAGTATTTT. Residues: CASSTTGGRVLLTDTQYF.